The 9 T cell receptor beta chains given below trace back to one sample, sequenced in a study of shared T cell receptors in the human thymus. The assay was immunoSEQ multiplex PCR, and TCRdb's table has in-frame clones only and misses some. Of about 540,000 clones listed, around three quarters are singletons. This sample also belongs to another study, concerning human thymus T cells.

Sequenced material: thymocytes. All receptors come from a boy in the first two years of life with a congenital heart defect.

J is TRBJ2-7 and V is TRBV14; perhaps TRBD1 as D (5 bases). The germline V gene encodes CDR1 SGHDN and CDR2 FVKESK. Trimming removed 4 bases at V and 0 bases at J, with 7 bases between. The CDR3 contains 13 residues. The CDR3 protein is CASSPTASYEQYF. The CDR3 nucleotides are TGTGCCAGCAGCCCGACAGCCTCCTACGAGCAGTACTTC.

The V gene is TRBV5-6, the J gene TRBJ1-2, with TRBD1 matching 7 bases. With 2 bases clipped from V and 3 bases from J, the junction kept 7 bases outside the gene matches. Germline CDR1 and CDR2: SGHDT and YYEEEE. The CDR3 has 15 amino acids. CDR3 in amino acids: CASSFPGQNYYGYTF. The CDR3, as DNA: TGTGCCAGCAGCTTCCCGGGACAGAACTACTATGGCTACACCTTC.

The chain joins TRBV9 to TRBJ1-2; D is unclear. In germline, CDR1 is SGDLS, CDR2 YYNGEE. Trimming took off 0 bases at V and 0 bases at J, with 9 bases between the two ends. This CDR3 is built from 15 residues. This CDR3 is CASSVEARANYGYTF. The CDR3 DNA follows: TGTGCCAGCAGCGTAGAAGCTAGAGCTAACTATGGCTACACCTTC.

The rearrangement uses TRBV27 and TRBJ2-7, with TRBD1 matching over 10 bases. The germline CDR1 and CDR2 sequences are MNHEY and SMNVEV (reference sequence). The CDR3 contains 14 residues. Germline trimming cut 8 bases from V and 0 bases from J; bases unmatched to any gene: 4. CDR3: CASRWTGGSYEQYF. The CDR3, as DNA: TGTGCCAGCCGATGGACAGGGGGCTCCTACGAGCAGTACTTC.

The rearrangement joins TRBV28 to TRBJ1-4; D is perhaps TRBD1 (6 bases). Trimming left V 8 bases short and J 4 bases short, with 11 bases between. Germline V lookup: CDR1 MDHEN, CDR2 SYDVKM. This CDR3 has 13 residues. The CDR3 coding sequence is TGTGCCAGCGGGGACATCCATAATGAAAAACTGTTTTTT. It yields the protein CASGDIHNEKLFF.

V usage is TRBV9 and J usage is TRBJ2-3; the match to TRBD2 covers 10 bases. The CDR3 extends over 17 amino acids. Germline CDR1 SGDLS, CDR2 YYNGEE. V trimming: 0 bases; J trimming: 8 bases; junction bases outside the gene matches: 12. CDR3: CASSVDRLAGGYGTQYF. The CDR3 DNA follows: TGTGCCAGCAGCGTAGATAGGTTAGCGGGAGGATATGGTACGCAGTATTTT.

V and J are TRBV7-2 and TRBJ2-7, with TRBD1 matching over 7 bases. CDR1 is SGHTA and CDR2 is FQGNSA in the germline V gene. The CDR3 extends over 14 amino acids. Trimming at V came to 4 bases and at J to 6 bases, leaving 9 bases not matched to a gene. CDR3 DNA sequence: TGTGCCAGCAGCTCCCGACAGGGAGAAGTCGAGCAGTACTTC. Translated: CASSSRQGEVEQYF.

This rearrangement joins TRBV4-2 to TRBJ2-3; TRBD1 might be the D (5 bases). The V and J ends lost 1 base and 0 bases respectively, with 11 bases between them. CDR1 and CDR2 (germline): LGHNA, YNFKEQ. The length of the CDR3 is 16 residues. CDR3 protein: CASSQGGSTSTDTQYF. The DNA for the CDR3 is TGTGCCAGCAGCCAAGGGGGCAGCACTAGCACAGATACGCAGTATTTT.

The V call is TRBV14, the J call TRBJ2-3, with 8 nucleotides matching TRBD2. Trimming at V came to 4 bases and at J to 1 base, leaving 7 bases not matched to a gene. This CDR3 has 16 residues. Germline CDR1 and CDR2: SGHDN and FVKESK. The CDR3 bases are TGTGCCAGCAGCCCCATAGCGGGGTGGGGCACAGATACGCAGTATTTT. Translation: CASSPIAGWGTDTQYF.